Sequencing of this T cell receptor (beta chain) was carried out in a study of control samples from healthy donors and cancer patients. TCRdb's copy holds only in-frame clones and misses some; the assay was immunoSEQ multiplex PCR. The sample consists of 200,000 or so clones, 85% to 95% of them appearing once. This CDR3 region has 14 residues. Germline assignment: CDR1 SEHNR and CDR2 FQNEAQ (reference sequence). V gave up 8 bases and J gave up 5 bases, with 15 bases separating them. The V gene is TRBV7-9, the J gene TRBJ2-2, with D perhaps TRBD1 or TRBD2 (5 bases each). This TCR came from a man in his forties or fifties in good health. Material for sequencing was blood. CDR3 sequence: CASSLGTTTGELFF. In DNA, the CDR3 is TGTGCCAGCTCATTAGGGACCACAACCGGGGAGCTGTTTTTT.